The rows below give T cell receptor beta chains drawn from one sample of a study of cytotoxic CD8 clonotypes in ibrutinib-treated CLL. The table came from immunoSEQ multiplex PCR; TCRdb's copy has only in-frame clones and leaves some out. The profile shows hundreds of thousands of clones, 70% of them singletons. This specimen was PBMCs, taken after 12 months of ibrutinib treatment. Receptors were obtained from a human donor with chronic lymphocytic leukemia. Both conserved end residues are part of each CDR3. Each record gives: D gene, clone size, J gene, V gene, CDR3 length, CDR3 protein, CDR3 DNA. The D gene is left open where the match is weak. The size entry is marked missing in some rows and otherwise reads once, few, many or a size class.

d_call: TRBD1; clone_size: .; j_call: TRBJ1-2; v_call: TRBV6-5; cdr3_length: 13; cdr3_aa: CASRPGQGGGYTF; cdr3_nt: TGTGCCAGCAGGCCAGGACAGGGAGGGGGCTACACCTTC
d_call: .; clone_size: .; j_call: TRBJ1-6; v_call: TRBV19; cdr3_length: 15; cdr3_aa: CASTPRQAFRSPLHF; cdr3_nt: TGTGCCAGTACCCCAAGACAGGCCTTTCGATCACCCCTCCACTTT
d_call: TRBD1; clone_size: .; j_call: TRBJ1-2; v_call: TRBV7-9; cdr3_length: 16; cdr3_aa: CASSLYGTGVNYGYTF; cdr3_nt: TGTGCCAGCAGCTTATACGGGACAGGGGTAAACTATGGCTACACCTTC
d_call: .; clone_size: few; j_call: TRBJ1-2; v_call: TRBV6-1; cdr3_length: 12; cdr3_aa: CASSETRVGYTF; cdr3_nt: TGTGCCAGCAGTGAAACGAGGGTAGGCTACACCTTC
d_call: .; clone_size: .; j_call: TRBJ2-7; v_call: TRBV7-9; cdr3_length: 15; cdr3_aa: CASSSVGGKTYEQYF; cdr3_nt: TGTGCCAGCAGCTCTGTCGGGGGCAAGACCTACGAGCAGTACTTC
d_call: TRBD1; clone_size: .; j_call: TRBJ1-2; v_call: TRBV6-6; cdr3_length: 13; cdr3_aa: CASSYSGTGGYTF; cdr3_nt: TGTGCCAGCAGTTACTCCGGGACAGGGGGCTACACCTTC
d_call: .; clone_size: .; j_call: TRBJ2-1; v_call: TRBV25-1; cdr3_length: 11; cdr3_aa: CASSEDWAQFF; cdr3_nt: TGTGCCAGCAGTGAAGACTGGGCGCAGTTCTTC
d_call: TRBD2; clone_size: .; j_call: TRBJ2-1; v_call: TRBV9; cdr3_length: 15; cdr3_aa: CASSLHSGDNNEQFF; cdr3_nt: TGTGCCAGCAGCTTACATAGCGGGGATAACAATGAGCAGTTCTTC
d_call: .; clone_size: .; j_call: TRBJ2-1; v_call: TRBV6-5; cdr3_length: 14; cdr3_aa: CASSYRARSNEQFF; cdr3_nt: TGTGCCAGCAGTTATCGGGCTCGCAGCAATGAGCAGTTCTTC
d_call: .; clone_size: .; j_call: TRBJ2-7; v_call: TRBV27; cdr3_length: 13; cdr3_aa: CASSSTNSYEQYF; cdr3_nt: TGTGCCAGCAGTTCTACGAATTCCTACGAGCAGTACTTC
d_call: .; clone_size: many; j_call: TRBJ1-2; v_call: TRBV7-9; cdr3_length: 15; cdr3_aa: CASSEDRSLTYGYTF; cdr3_nt: TGTGCCAGCAGCGAAGACAGAAGTTTAACATATGGCTACACCTTC
d_call: .; clone_size: .; j_call: TRBJ2-2; v_call: TRBV5-1; cdr3_length: 14; cdr3_aa: CASSTYRNTGELFF; cdr3_nt: TGCGCCAGCAGCACATATAGAAACACCGGGGAGCTGTTTTTT
d_call: .; clone_size: .; j_call: TRBJ2-1; v_call: TRBV11-2; cdr3_length: 12; cdr3_aa: CASMGAGIEQFF; cdr3_nt: TGTGCCAGCATGGGAGCGGGCATTGAGCAGTTCTTC
d_call: TRBD1; clone_size: .; j_call: TRBJ1-1; v_call: TRBV6-5; cdr3_length: 12; cdr3_aa: CASSYSQGVAFF; cdr3_nt: TGTGCCAGCAGTTACTCACAGGGGGTAGCTTTCTTT
d_call: .; clone_size: .; j_call: TRBJ2-5; v_call: TRBV7-7; cdr3_length: 13; cdr3_aa: CASSFLPGETQYF; cdr3_nt: TGTGCTAGCAGCTTTTTGCCGGGGGAGACCCAGTACTTC
d_call: .; clone_size: .; j_call: TRBJ2-3; v_call: TRBV4-3; cdr3_length: 16; cdr3_aa: CASSQDRALYTDTQYF; cdr3_nt: TGCGCCAGCAGCCAAGATCGGGCGTTGTACACAGATACGCAGTATTTT
d_call: .; clone_size: .; j_call: TRBJ1-3; v_call: TRBV13; cdr3_length: 17; cdr3_aa: CASSHRGDLRPGNTIYF; cdr3_nt: TGTGCCAGCAGCCACCGAGGCGATTTAAGGCCTGGAAACACCATATATTTT
d_call: TRBD1; clone_size: .; j_call: TRBJ1-3; v_call: TRBV5-6; cdr3_length: 16; cdr3_aa: CASRQTGVNSGNTIYF; cdr3_nt: TGTGCCAGCAGACAAACAGGGGTTAACTCTGGAAACACCATATATTTT
d_call: .; clone_size: .; j_call: TRBJ2-1; v_call: TRBV5-1; cdr3_length: 13; cdr3_aa: CASSSAALNEQFF; cdr3_nt: TGCGCCAGCAGCTCAGCCGCCCTCAATGAGCAGTTCTTC
d_call: .; clone_size: .; j_call: TRBJ1-4; v_call: TRBV4-3; cdr3_length: 16; cdr3_aa: CASSHVMRVAGEELFF; cdr3_nt: TGCGCCAGCAGCCACGTTATGAGGGTTGCAGGCGAGGAACTGTTTTTT
d_call: .; clone_size: .; j_call: TRBJ2-1; v_call: TRBV9; cdr3_length: 13; cdr3_aa: CASSAIGGLEQFF; cdr3_nt: TGTGCCAGCAGCGCGATCGGGGGGCTTGAGCAGTTCTTC
d_call: .; clone_size: .; j_call: TRBJ1-5; v_call: TRBV29-1; cdr3_length: 12; cdr3_aa: CSVGGVDQPQHF; cdr3_nt: TGCAGCGTTGGGGGGGTAGATCAGCCCCAGCATTTT
d_call: .; clone_size: .; j_call: TRBJ1-1; v_call: TRBV30; cdr3_length: 12; cdr3_aa: CAWSFTNPEAFF; cdr3_nt: TGTGCCTGGAGTTTTACAAACCCCGAAGCTTTCTTT
d_call: TRBD2; clone_size: once; j_call: TRBJ2-6; v_call: TRBV30; cdr3_length: 18; cdr3_aa: CAWSVRGLAGSGANVLTF; cdr3_nt: TGTGCCTGGAGTGTACGGGGACTAGCGGGGTCTGGGGCCAACGTCCTGACTTTC
d_call: .; clone_size: .; j_call: TRBJ1-2; v_call: TRBV7-2; cdr3_length: 15; cdr3_aa: CASSLMSGPDYGYTF; cdr3_nt: TGTGCCAGCAGCTTGATGTCGGGGCCGGACTATGGCTACACCTTC
d_call: .; clone_size: .; j_call: TRBJ1-2; v_call: TRBV7-6; cdr3_length: 13; cdr3_aa: CASRQAANYGYTF; cdr3_nt: TGTGCCAGCAGACAGGCCGCTAACTATGGCTACACCTTC
d_call: .; clone_size: .; j_call: TRBJ1-1; v_call: TRBV30; cdr3_length: 14; cdr3_aa: CAWDKVEVRVEAFF; cdr3_nt: TGTGCCTGGGACAAGGTCGAAGTCCGGGTTGAAGCTTTCTTT
d_call: TRBD1; clone_size: few; j_call: TRBJ1-1; v_call: TRBV5-4; cdr3_length: 15; cdr3_aa: CASSSSGTANTEAFF; cdr3_nt: TGTGCCAGCAGCTCGTCCGGGACAGCGAACACTGAAGCTTTCTTT
d_call: TRBD2; clone_size: .; j_call: TRBJ2-3; v_call: TRBV11-2; cdr3_length: 18; cdr3_aa: CASSSSGLAGAWVDTQYF; cdr3_nt: TGTGCCAGCAGCTCCTCGGGACTAGCGGGAGCGTGGGTAGATACGCAGTATTTT
d_call: .; clone_size: .; j_call: TRBJ1-2; v_call: TRBV5-1; cdr3_length: 14; cdr3_aa: CASSLGIIDYGYTF; cdr3_nt: TGCGCCAGCAGCTTGGGCATAATAGACTATGGCTACACCTTC
d_call: TRBD1; clone_size: .; j_call: TRBJ1-1; v_call: TRBV28; cdr3_length: 15; cdr3_aa: CASRDPGTGKTEAFF; cdr3_nt: TGTGCCAGCAGAGACCCCGGGACAGGGAAGACTGAAGCTTTCTTT
d_call: TRBD1; clone_size: .; j_call: TRBJ2-5; v_call: TRBV29-1; cdr3_length: 14; cdr3_aa: CSVRWTGYGETQYF; cdr3_nt: TGCAGCGTCCGATGGACAGGATATGGAGAGACCCAGTACTTC
d_call: TRBD2; clone_size: .; j_call: TRBJ2-1; v_call: TRBV5-6; cdr3_length: 16; cdr3_aa: CASSGSSGQGGNEQFF; cdr3_nt: TGTGCCAGCAGCGGGTCTAGCGGGCAGGGTGGGAATGAGCAGTTCTTC
d_call: .; clone_size: .; j_call: TRBJ1-2; v_call: TRBV30; cdr3_length: 12; cdr3_aa: CAWSVSDYGYTF; cdr3_nt: TGTGCCTGGAGTGTATCAGACTATGGCTACACCTTC
d_call: .; clone_size: .; j_call: TRBJ1-1; v_call: TRBV7-3; cdr3_length: 14; cdr3_aa: CASSLNGPNTEAFF; cdr3_nt: TGTGCCAGCAGCTTAAACGGGCCGAACACTGAAGCTTTCTTT
d_call: .; clone_size: few; j_call: TRBJ2-7; v_call: TRBV5-4; cdr3_length: 13; cdr3_aa: CASSRGTAPQQYF; cdr3_nt: TGTGCCAGCAGCCGTGGGACCGCGCCACAGCAGTACTTC
d_call: .; clone_size: few; j_call: TRBJ1-1; v_call: TRBV7-6; cdr3_length: 14; cdr3_aa: CASSFPPGATEAFF; cdr3_nt: TGTGCCAGCAGCTTTCCGCCAGGGGCCACTGAAGCTTTCTTT
d_call: .; clone_size: .; j_call: TRBJ2-4; v_call: TRBV6-1; cdr3_length: 14; cdr3_aa: CASSKQIDLNIQYF; cdr3_nt: TGTGCCAGCAGTAAACAAATTGACCTAAACATTCAGTACTTC
d_call: .; clone_size: .; j_call: TRBJ2-2; v_call: TRBV9; cdr3_length: 16; cdr3_aa: CASSVQSGSRTGELFF; cdr3_nt: TGTGCCAGCAGCGTTCAAAGCGGGTCCCGCACCGGGGAGCTGTTTTTT
d_call: TRBD1; clone_size: .; j_call: TRBJ2-5; v_call: TRBV30; cdr3_length: 13; cdr3_aa: CAWSRGLRETQYF; cdr3_nt: TGTGCCTGGTCCAGGGGGCTCCGGGAGACCCAGTACTTC